Here is one T cell receptor beta chain with its context. Germline V gene lookup returns CDR1 DFQATT and CDR2 SNEGSKA (reference sequence). This CDR3 comprises 13 residues. Everyone who gave samples was a healthy Caucasian. The sample originates from a study of identical twins. TCRdb ran MiXCR on the 5' RACE reads and lists one entry per CDR3 protein. The repertoire holds 200,000 to 250,000 distinct CDR3 sequences, with approximately 8.3% as singletons. These data were likewise used in another study, on yellow fever vaccine responses in identical twins.

Input material: memory (CD45RO+) T cells sorted from blood. The sequence derives from a woman aged 18-30 years in good health. V gene TRBV20-1 combines with J gene TRBJ2-2, with D unresolved. CDR3 in DNA: TGCAGCGCGAATGGGATTAACACCGGGGAGCTGTTTTTT. This sequence encodes CSANGINTGELFF.